One and the same sample provided the 25 T cell receptor beta chains below, sequenced in a study of blood T cell repertoires in COVID-19. Sequencing was performed with immunoSEQ multiplex PCR; in TCRdb, only in-frame clones are kept and a portion is missing. The sample yields roughly 310,000 clones, over 75% seen once. The specimen was PBMCs or T cells enriched from blood (not recorded which). These TCRs come from a woman aged 40 to 50 who had recovered from COVID-19.

This CDR3 is CAWSRSGNTIYF. The DNA of the CDR3 is TGTGCCTGGAGTCGCTCTGGAAACACCATATATTTT. The chain links TRBV30 to TRBJ1-3; D call uncertain. This CDR3 region has 12 residues. V gave up 2 bases and J gave up 0 bases, with 2 bases separating them. Germline V gene sequence: CDR1 GTSNPN, CDR2 SVGIG (reference sequence).

V is TRBV7-2 and J is TRBJ2-5; 8 bases fit TRBD2. V gave up 5 bases and J gave up 4 bases; unmatched junction bases: 6. The CDR3 has 14 amino acids. CDR1 and CDR2 from the germline V gene are SGHTA and FQGNSA. CDR3 amino acids: CASSALRGAETQYF. CDR3 DNA sequence: TGTGCCAGCAGCGCACTGCGGGGGGCAGAGACCCAGTACTTC.

This clone was found once. V usage is TRBV4-1 and J usage is TRBJ1-1, with 9 bases identical to TRBD1. V was pared by 2 bases and J by 0 bases, with 7 bases of the junction left unmatched. The germline CDR1 and CDR2 sequences are MGHRA and YSYEKL. The CDR3 covers 17 residues. CDR3 sequence reads: CASSQRPQGALNTEAFF. Here the CDR3 DNA reads TGCGCCAGCAGCCAAAGGCCACAGGGGGCCTTGAACACTGAAGCTTTCTTT.

This clone occurred a few times. The chain couples TRBV13 to TRBJ1-1; D is possibly TRBD1 (6 bases). This CDR3 is built from 14 residues. Trimming removed 5 bases from V and 4 bases from J, with 14 bases in between. Per the germline V gene, CDR1 is PRHDT and CDR2 is FYEKMQ (reference sequence). The CDR3 sequence is CASSPPGHVTEAFF. CDR3 DNA sequence: TGTGCCAGCAGCCCACCGGGACACGTCACTGAAGCTTTCTTT.

The chain has TRBV30 and TRBJ2-1; 10 bases align to TRBD2. CDR3 length: 14 residues. J was trimmed by 6 bases and V by 3 bases; bases with no gene match: 5. Germline assignment: CDR1 GTSNPN and CDR2 SVGIG (reference sequence). DNA of the CDR3: TGTGCCTGGAGGCTAGCGGGAGCCACCAATGAGCAGTTCTTC. Protein sequence: CAWRLAGATNEQFF. Full variable domain (outside the CDR3, taken from reference TRBV30 and TRBJ2-1): SQTIHQWPATLVQPVGSPLSLECTVEGTSNPNLYWYRQAAGRGLQLLFYSVGIGQISSEVPQNLSASRPQDRQFILSSKKLLLSDSGFYLCAWRLAGATNEQFFGPGTRLTVL.

The rearrangement uses TRBV30 and TRBJ2-1; TRBD2 aligns across 14 bases. Trimming took 1 base from V and 7 from J; bases not matched to a gene: 3. The germline CDR1 and CDR2 sequences are GTSNPN and SVGIG (reference sequence). CDR3 length equals 15 residues. CDR3 sequence (DNA): TGTGCCTGGAGTGCGGGACTAGCGGGAGAAAATGAGCAGTTCTTC. Protein product: CAWSAGLAGENEQFF. The variable domain in full, completed from reference TRBV30 and TRBJ2-1, reads SQTIHQWPATLVQPVGSPLSLECTVEGTSNPNLYWYRQAAGRGLQLLFYSVGIGQISSEVPQNLSASRPQDRQFILSSKKLLLSDSGFYLCAWSAGLAGENEQFFGPGTRLTVL.

The V and J genes are TRBV3-1 (or the pseudogene TRBV3-2) and TRBJ1-1; no clear D. V was cut by 3 bases and J by 5 bases, with 10 bases left in between. The CDR3 length is 13 residues. Germline CDR1 is LGHDT and CDR2 is YNNKEL (reference sequence). CDR3 protein: CASSQMRVTEAFF. The CDR3 nucleotides read TGTGCCAGCAGCCAGATGAGGGTAACTGAAGCTTTCTTT.

The chain combines TRBV28 with TRBJ1-2; the D is unclear. The CDR3 runs 13 residues. Germline loops: CDR1 MDHEN, CDR2 SYDVKM. Trimming pared 6 bases from V and 3 bases from J, leaving 11 bases between. The CDR3 region is CASSSRNDYGYTF. In nucleotides, the CDR3 is TGTGCCAGCAGCTCCAGAAACGACTATGGCTACACCTTC.

The chain joins TRBV24-1 to TRBJ2-3; 11 positions agree with TRBD2. Germline lookup yields CDR1 KGHDR and CDR2 SFDVKD. V lost 5 bases and J lost 2; bases outside the gene matches: 5. The CDR3 is 16 residues long. The CDR3 region is CATSAVSGRATDTQYF. CDR3 DNA sequence: TGTGCCACCAGTGCCGTTAGCGGGAGGGCCACAGATACGCAGTATTTT.

This clone appeared once. This chain uses TRBV24-1 with TRBJ2-1; D might be TRBD1 (7 bases). CDR3 length: 14 residues. Germline CDR1 and CDR2: KGHDR and SFDVKD. V gave up 4 bases and J gave up 8 bases, with 14 bases separating them. The CDR3 nucleotides read TGTGCCACCAGTGAGGACAGGTGGGGGGATGAGCAGTTCTTC. Encoded protein: CATSEDRWGDEQFF.

The chain recombines TRBV2 with TRBJ1-3; D gene uncertain. The CDR3 consists of 12 residues. The germline CDR1 and CDR2 sequences are SNHLY and FYNNEI. Trimming stripped 8 bases from V and 3 bases from J, with 8 bases between. The CDR3 region is CASVGDGNTIYF. CDR3 bases: TGTGCCAGCGTCGGGGATGGAAACACCATATATTTT.

V usage is TRBV4-1 and J usage is TRBJ2-7, with D perhaps TRBD2 (5 bases). Between the trimmed V and J ends, which lost 2 bases and 3 bases, there was a span of 11 bases. The germline CDR1 and CDR2 sequences are MGHRA and YSYEKL. The length of the CDR3 is 14 residues. CDR3 residues: CASSQFPGDYEQYF. The CDR3, as DNA: TGCGCCAGCAGCCAATTCCCCGGGGACTACGAGCAGTACTTC.

The rearrangement links TRBV2 to TRBJ2-2, with TRBD2 matching 10 bases. This CDR3 has 14 residues. CDR1 and CDR2 from the germline V gene are SNHLY and FYNNEI. The DNA of the CDR3 is TGTGCTACCGGACTAGCGGTACCCACCGGGGAGCTGTTTTTT. It yields the protein CATGLAVPTGELFF.

This clone was counted only a few times. The chain uses TRBV19 and TRBJ1-3; 7 nucleotides line up with TRBD1. CDR1 is LNHDA, CDR2 SQIVND, per germline (reference sequence). The CDR3 totals 17 residues. V lost 5 bases and J lost 4; bases outside the gene matches: 14. The CDR3: CASSLWNQGGRGNTIYF. CDR3 nucleotide sequence: TGTGCCAGTAGTCTGTGGAATCAGGGGGGCCGAGGAAACACCATATATTTT.

The chain has TRBV28 and TRBJ2-1; 12 bases align to TRBD2. The CDR3 runs to 16 residues. Germline loops: CDR1 MDHEN, CDR2 SYDVKM. V lost 1 base to trimming and J lost 9 bases; unmatched junction nucleotides: 7. The CDR3 spells CASSLYLAGGPGEQFF. CDR3 coding DNA: TGTGCCAGCAGTTTATACCTAGCGGGGGGGCCAGGTGAGCAGTTCTTC.

The chain uses TRBV19 and TRBJ1-5, with D possibly TRBD1 on 5 matching bases. Germline assignment: CDR1 LNHDA and CDR2 SQIVND (reference sequence). The CDR3 covers 15 residues. Trimming pared 7 bases from V and 2 bases from J, leaving 15 bases between. The CDR3 sequence is CASTPGGGGNQPQHF. DNA for the CDR3: TGTGCCAGTACCCCGGGGGGAGGGGGCAATCAGCCCCAGCATTTT.

This rearrangement joins TRBV5-4 to TRBJ1-6, with D possibly matching TRBD1 (5 bases). V was pared by 1 base and J by 10 bases, with 15 bases between. CDR1 is SGHNT, CDR2 YYREEE, per germline (reference sequence). This CDR3 comprises 15 residues. In DNA, the CDR3 is TGTGCCAGCAGCTTGTTTGGCGGGGCCAGGTCACCCCTCCACTTT. Protein sequence: CASSLFGGARSPLHF.

This clone was counted once. V is TRBV6-6 and J is TRBJ2-1; 16 nucleotides agree with TRBD2. Looked up from germline, CDR1 is MNHNY and CDR2 is SVGAGI (reference sequence). The CDR3 runs to 24 residues. V was pared by 5 bases and J by 6 bases, with 28 bases of the junction left unmatched. The CDR3 nucleotides read TGTGCCAGCAGTCGACCCCGGACAGGGGGCGCCTCGGGACTAGCGGGGGGGCTTATCAATGAGCAGTTCTTC. Translated: CASSRPRTGGASGLAGGLINEQFF.

This chain links TRBV6-5 with TRBJ2-1; possibly TRBD2 for D (6 bases). There are 15 residues in the CDR3. V was cut by 3 bases and J by 6 bases, with 15 bases left in between. Germline-derived CDR1 and CDR2 are MNHEY and SVGAGI. The CDR3, as DNA: TGTGCCAGCAGTTATCTAGCGCCCCTAGGCAATGAGCAGTTCTTC. As protein: CASSYLAPLGNEQFF.

The gene calls are TRBV7-3 and TRBJ2-1; TRBD2 agrees at 14 bases. This CDR3 is 19 amino acids long. In germline, CDR1 is SGHTA, CDR2 FQGTGA. Losses at the gene ends were 4 bases for V and 0 bases for J; bases not matched to a gene: 8. This CDR3 is CASSSRLAGGPSSYNEQFF. CDR3 in DNA: TGTGCCAGCAGCTCCCGACTAGCGGGAGGGCCTAGCTCCTACAATGAGCAGTTCTTC. Full variable domain (outside the CDR3, taken from reference TRBV7-3 and TRBJ2-1): GAGVSQTPSNKVTEKGKYVELRCDPISGHTALYWYRQSLGQGPEFLIYFQGTGAADDSGLPNDRFFAVRPEGSVSTLKIQRTERGDSAVYLCASSSRLAGGPSSYNEQFFGPGTRLTVL.

This chain joins TRBV7-3 and TRBJ2-4, with a weak D call TRBD2 (6 bases). The CDR3 is 15 amino acids. CDR1 is SGHTA, CDR2 FQGTGA, per germline. V gave up 0 bases and J gave up 6 bases, with 12 bases separating them. CDR3 in DNA: TGTGCCAGCAGCTTAACGGGAGGTATTCTAAACATTCAGTACTTC. It encodes CASSLTGGILNIQYF.

The CDR3 DNA reads as TGTGCCAGTACCCATGTATCGGAGGGGGAGCTGTTTTTT. Translated: CASTHVSEGELFF. The chain is built from TRBV19 and TRBJ2-2; D is unclear. CDR3 size: 13 residues. The V end was cut by 7 bases, the J end by 8 bases, with 14 bases between. Germline assignment: CDR1 LNHDA and CDR2 SQIVND (reference sequence).

CDR3 residues: CARSRSGRASYEQYF. Written as DNA, the CDR3 is TGTGCCAGAAGCCGTAGCGGGAGGGCCTCCTACGAGCAGTACTTC. V usage is TRBV5-3 and J usage is TRBJ2-7; TRBD2 matches at 11 bases. Being an ORF, TRBV5-3 has a function that is uncertain. CDR3 length: 15 amino acids. Trimming cost V 4 bases and J 0 bases; bases outside gene matches: 3.

The J gene is TRBJ1-1, the V gene TRBV18; 8 bases fit TRBD1. There are 15 residues in the CDR3. Germline assignment: CDR1 KGHSH and CDR2 LQKENI. With 5 bases clipped from V and 6 bases from J, the junction kept 11 bases outside the gene matches. CDR3 bases: TGTGCCAGCTCATCCGGGGACAGGAATGATGCTGAAGCTTTCTTT. This codes for CASSSGDRNDAEAFF. Complete variable domain (other parts from reference TRBV18 and TRBJ1-1): NAGVMQNPRHLVRRRGQEARLRCSPMKGHSHVYWYRQLPEEGLKFMVYLQKENIIDESGMPKERFSAEFPKEGPSILRIQQVVRGDSAAYFCASSSGDRNDAEAFFGQGTRLTVV.

This clone was recorded only once. CDR3 amino acids: CATSVRDRGLNEQFF. CDR3 sequence (DNA): TGTGCCACCAGCGTCCGGGACAGGGGGCTCAATGAGCAGTTCTTC. This chain connects TRBV15 to TRBJ2-1; 12 nucleotides match TRBD1. The CDR3 is made up of 15 amino acids. The germline V gene encodes CDR1 LNHNV and CDR2 YYDKDF (reference sequence). V dropped 5 bases and J dropped 6; count of bases not matched to a gene: 5.